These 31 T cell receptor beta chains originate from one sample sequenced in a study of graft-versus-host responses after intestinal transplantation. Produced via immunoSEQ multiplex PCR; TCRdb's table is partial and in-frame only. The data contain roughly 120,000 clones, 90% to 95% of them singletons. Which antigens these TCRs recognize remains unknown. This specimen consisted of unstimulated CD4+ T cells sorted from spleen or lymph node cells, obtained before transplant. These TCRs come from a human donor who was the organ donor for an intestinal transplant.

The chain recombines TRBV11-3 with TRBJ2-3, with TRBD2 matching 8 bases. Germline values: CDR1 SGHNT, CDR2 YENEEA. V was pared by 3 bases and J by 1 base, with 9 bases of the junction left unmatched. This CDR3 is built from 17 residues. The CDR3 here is CASSLSKAGEGTDTQYF. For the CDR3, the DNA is TGTGCCAGCAGCTTGAGTAAAGCGGGAGAGGGCACAGATACGCAGTATTTT.

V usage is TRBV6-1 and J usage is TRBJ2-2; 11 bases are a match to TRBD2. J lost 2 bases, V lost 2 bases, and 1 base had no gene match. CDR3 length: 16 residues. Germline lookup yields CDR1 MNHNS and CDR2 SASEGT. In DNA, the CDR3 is TGTGCCAGCAGTGAAAGACTAGCGGGAAACACCGGGGAGCTGTTTTTT. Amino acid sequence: CASSERLAGNTGELFF.

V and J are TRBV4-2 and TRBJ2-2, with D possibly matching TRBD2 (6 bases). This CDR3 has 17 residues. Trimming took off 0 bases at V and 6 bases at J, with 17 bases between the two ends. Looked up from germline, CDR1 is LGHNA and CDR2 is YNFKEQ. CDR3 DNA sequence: TGTGCCAGCAGCCAAGATCGCGGGGCGCAATTATCCGGGGAGCTGTTTTTT. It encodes CASSQDRGAQLSGELFF.

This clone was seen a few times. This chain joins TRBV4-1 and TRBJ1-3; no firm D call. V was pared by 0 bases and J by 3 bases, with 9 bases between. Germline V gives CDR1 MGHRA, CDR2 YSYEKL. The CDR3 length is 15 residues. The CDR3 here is CASSQEWQSGNTIYF. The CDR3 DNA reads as TGCGCCAGCAGCCAAGAGTGGCAGAGTGGAAACACCATATATTTT.

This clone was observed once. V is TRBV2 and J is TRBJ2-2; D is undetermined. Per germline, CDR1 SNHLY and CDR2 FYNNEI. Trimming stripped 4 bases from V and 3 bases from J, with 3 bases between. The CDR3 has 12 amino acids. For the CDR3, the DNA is TGTGCCAGCAGTGGACACACCGGGGAGCTGTTTTTT. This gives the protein CASSGHTGELFF.

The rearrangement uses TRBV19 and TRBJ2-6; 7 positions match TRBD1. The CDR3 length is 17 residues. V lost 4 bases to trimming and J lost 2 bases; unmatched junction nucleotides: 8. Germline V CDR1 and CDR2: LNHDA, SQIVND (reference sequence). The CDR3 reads CASSRTGDHPGANVLTF. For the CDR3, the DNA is TGTGCCAGTAGTAGGACAGGAGATCACCCTGGGGCCAACGTCCTGACTTTC.

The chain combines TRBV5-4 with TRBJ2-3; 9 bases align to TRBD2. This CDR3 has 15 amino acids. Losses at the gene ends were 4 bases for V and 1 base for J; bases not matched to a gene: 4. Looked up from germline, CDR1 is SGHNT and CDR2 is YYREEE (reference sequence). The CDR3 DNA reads TGTGCCAGCAGCCCACGGACTAGCGGCACAGATACGCAGTATTTT. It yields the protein CASSPRTSGTDTQYF.

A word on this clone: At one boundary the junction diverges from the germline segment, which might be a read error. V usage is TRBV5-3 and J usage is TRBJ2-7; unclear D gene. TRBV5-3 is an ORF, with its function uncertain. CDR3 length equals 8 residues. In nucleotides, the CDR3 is TGTGCCAGAAGCCGACCCCCTTTC. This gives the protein CARSRPPF.

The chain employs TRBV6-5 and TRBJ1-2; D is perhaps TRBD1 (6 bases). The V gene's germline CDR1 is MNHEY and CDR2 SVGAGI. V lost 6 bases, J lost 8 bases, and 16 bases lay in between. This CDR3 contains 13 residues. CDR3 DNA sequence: TGTGCCAGCAGATACAGGGACCTGGGAGGCTACACCTTC. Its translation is CASRYRDLGGYTF.

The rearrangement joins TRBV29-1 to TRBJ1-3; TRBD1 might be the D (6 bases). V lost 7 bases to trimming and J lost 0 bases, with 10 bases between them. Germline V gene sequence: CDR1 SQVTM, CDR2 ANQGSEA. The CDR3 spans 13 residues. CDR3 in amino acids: CSAARGSGNTIYF. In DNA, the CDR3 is TGCAGCGCCGCCAGGGGCTCTGGAAACACCATATATTTT. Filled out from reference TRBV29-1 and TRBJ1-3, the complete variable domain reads SAVISQKPSRDICQRGTSLTIQCQVDSQVTMMFWYRQQPGQSLTLIATANQGSEATYESGFVIDKFPISRPNLTFSTLTVSNMSPEDSSIYLCSAARGSGNTIYFGEGSWLTVV.

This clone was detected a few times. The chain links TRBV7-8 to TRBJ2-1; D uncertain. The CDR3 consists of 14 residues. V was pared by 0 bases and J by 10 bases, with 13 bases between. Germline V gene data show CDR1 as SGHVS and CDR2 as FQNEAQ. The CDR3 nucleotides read TGTGCCAGCAGCTTAGCCGGGTCCCCCGCAGAGCAGTTCTTC. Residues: CASSLAGSPAEQFF.

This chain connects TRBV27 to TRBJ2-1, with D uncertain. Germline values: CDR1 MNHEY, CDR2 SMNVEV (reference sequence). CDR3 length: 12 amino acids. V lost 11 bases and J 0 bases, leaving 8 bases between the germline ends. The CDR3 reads CAGRISYNEQFF. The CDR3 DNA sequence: TGTGCCGGACGGATCTCCTACAATGAGCAGTTCTTC.

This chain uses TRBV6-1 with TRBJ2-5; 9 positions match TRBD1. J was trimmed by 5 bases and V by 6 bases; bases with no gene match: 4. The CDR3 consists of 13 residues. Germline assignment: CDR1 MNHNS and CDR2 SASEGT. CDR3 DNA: TGTGCCAGCAGGCGGGACAGGGCTGAGACCCAGTACTTC. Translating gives CASRRDRAETQYF.

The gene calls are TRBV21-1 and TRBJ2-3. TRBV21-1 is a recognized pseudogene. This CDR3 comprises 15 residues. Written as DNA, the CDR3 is TGTGCCAGCAGCAAACGGGCGGACCCGTCGGATACGCAGTATTTT. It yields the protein CASSKRADPSDTQYF.

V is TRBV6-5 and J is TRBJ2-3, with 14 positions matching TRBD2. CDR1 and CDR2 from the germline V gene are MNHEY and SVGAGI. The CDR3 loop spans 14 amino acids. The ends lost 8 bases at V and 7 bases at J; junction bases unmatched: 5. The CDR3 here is CASVTSGRVNTQYF. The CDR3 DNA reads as TGTGCCAGCGTGACTAGCGGGAGGGTGAATACGCAGTATTTT.

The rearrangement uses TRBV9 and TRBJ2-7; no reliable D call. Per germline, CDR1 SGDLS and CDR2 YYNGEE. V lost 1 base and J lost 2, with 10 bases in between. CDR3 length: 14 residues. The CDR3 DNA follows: TGTGCCAGCAGCGTATCAGGAGCAACCTACGAGCAGTACTTC. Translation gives CASSVSGATYEQYF. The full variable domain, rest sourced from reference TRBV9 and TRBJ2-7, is DSGVTQTPKHLITATGQRVTLRCSPRSGDLSVYWYQQSLDQGLQFLIQYYNGEERAKGNILERFSAQQFPDLHSELNLSSLELGDSALYFCASSVSGATYEQYFGPGTRLTVT.

CDR3 sequence reads: CASTLGQGNQPQHF. For the CDR3, the DNA is TGTGCCAGTACTTTGGGACAGGGAAATCAGCCCCAGCATTTT. The chain employs TRBV19 and TRBJ1-5; 9 nucleotides align to TRBD1. V lost 7 bases, J lost 4 bases, and 5 bases stayed unmatched. CDR3 length equals 14 residues. CDR1 and CDR2 from the germline V gene are LNHDA and SQIVND (reference sequence).

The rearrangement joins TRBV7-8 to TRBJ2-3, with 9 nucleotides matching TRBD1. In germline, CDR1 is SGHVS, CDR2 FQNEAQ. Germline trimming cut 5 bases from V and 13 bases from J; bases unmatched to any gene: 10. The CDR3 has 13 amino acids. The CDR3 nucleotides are TGTGCCAGCAGCCAGGCACAGGGGGCCGGGAAGTATTTT. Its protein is CASSQAQGAGKYF. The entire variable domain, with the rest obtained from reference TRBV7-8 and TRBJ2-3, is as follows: GAGVSQSPRYKVAKRGQDVALRCDPISGHVSLFWYQQALGQGPEFLTYFQNEAQLDKSGLPSDRFFAERPEGSVSTLKIQRTQQEDSAVYLCASSQAQGAGKYFGPGTRLTVL.

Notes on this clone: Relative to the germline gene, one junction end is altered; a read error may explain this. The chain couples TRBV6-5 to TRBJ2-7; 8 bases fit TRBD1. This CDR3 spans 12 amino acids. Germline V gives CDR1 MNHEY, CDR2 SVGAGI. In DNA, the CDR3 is TGTGCCAGCAGTTCCCCGGGACAGGAGTCAGGGTTC. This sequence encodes CASSSPGQESGF.

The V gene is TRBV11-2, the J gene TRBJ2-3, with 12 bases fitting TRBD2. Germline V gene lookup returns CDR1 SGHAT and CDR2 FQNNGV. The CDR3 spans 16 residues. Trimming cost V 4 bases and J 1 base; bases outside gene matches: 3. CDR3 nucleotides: TGTGCCAGCAGCTCACTAGCGGGAGGAGGCACAGATACGCAGTATTTT. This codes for CASSSLAGGGTDTQYF.

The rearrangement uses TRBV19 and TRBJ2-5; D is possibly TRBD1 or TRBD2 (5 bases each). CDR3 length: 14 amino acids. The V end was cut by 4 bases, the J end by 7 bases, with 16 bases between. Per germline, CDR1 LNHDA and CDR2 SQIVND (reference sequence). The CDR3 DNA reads TGTGCCAGTAGTAACGACTATTGGGGCGGGACCCAGTACTTC. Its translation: CASSNDYWGGTQYF.

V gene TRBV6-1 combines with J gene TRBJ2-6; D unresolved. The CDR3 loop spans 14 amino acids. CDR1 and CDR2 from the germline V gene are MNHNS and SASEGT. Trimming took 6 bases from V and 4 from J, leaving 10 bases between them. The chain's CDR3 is CASRKGSGANVLTF. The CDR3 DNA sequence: TGTGCCAGCAGAAAGGGATCCGGGGCCAACGTCCTGACTTTC.

The CDR3 sequence is CASRASPGNEQFF. For the CDR3, the DNA is TGTGCCAGCAGGGCTAGCCCAGGCAATGAGCAGTTCTTC. The chain uses TRBV6-4 and TRBJ2-1, with D tentatively TRBD2 (5 bases). The germline CDR1 and CDR2 sequences are MRHNA and SNTAGT. CDR3 length: 13 amino acids. V was trimmed by 6 bases and J by 6 bases, leaving 12 bases between them.

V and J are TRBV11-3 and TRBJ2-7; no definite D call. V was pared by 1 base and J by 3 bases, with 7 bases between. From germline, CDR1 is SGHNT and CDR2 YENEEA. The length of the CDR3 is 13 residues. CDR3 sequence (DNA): TGTGCCAGCAGCTTAGCCCCCAACTACGAGCAGTACTTC. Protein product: CASSLAPNYEQYF.

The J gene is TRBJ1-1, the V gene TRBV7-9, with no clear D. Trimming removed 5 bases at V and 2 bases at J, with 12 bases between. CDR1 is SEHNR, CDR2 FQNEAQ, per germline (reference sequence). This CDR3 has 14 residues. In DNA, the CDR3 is TGTGCCAGCAGCCCCTTCACGAGAAACACTGAAGCTTTCTTT. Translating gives CASSPFTRNTEAFF.

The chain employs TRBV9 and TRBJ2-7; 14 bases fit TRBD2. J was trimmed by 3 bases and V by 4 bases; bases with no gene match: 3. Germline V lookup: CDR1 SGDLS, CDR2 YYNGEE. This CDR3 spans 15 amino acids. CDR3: CASSSGLAGVYEQYF. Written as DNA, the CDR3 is TGTGCCAGCAGCTCGGGACTAGCGGGGGTCTACGAGCAGTACTTC.

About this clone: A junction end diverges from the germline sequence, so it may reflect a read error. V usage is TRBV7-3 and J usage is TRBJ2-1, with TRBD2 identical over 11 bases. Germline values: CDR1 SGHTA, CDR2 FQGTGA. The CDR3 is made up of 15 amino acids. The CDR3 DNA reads TGTGCCAGCAGCATAACTAGCGGGAGTTCGAATGAGCAGTTCTTC. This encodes CASSITSGSSNEQFF. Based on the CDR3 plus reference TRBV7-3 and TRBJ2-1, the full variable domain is GAGVSQTPSNKVTEKGKYVELRCDPISGHTALYWYRQSLGQGPEFLIYFQGTGAADDSGLPNDRFFAVRPEGSVSTLKIQRTERGDSAVYLCASSITSGSSNEQFFGPGTRLTVL.

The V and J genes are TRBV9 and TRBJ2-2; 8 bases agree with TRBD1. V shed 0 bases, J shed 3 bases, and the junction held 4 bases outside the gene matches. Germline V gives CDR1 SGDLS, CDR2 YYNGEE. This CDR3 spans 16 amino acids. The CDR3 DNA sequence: TGTGCCAGCAGCGTAGGACAGGGGCGGGACACCGGGGAGCTGTTTTTT. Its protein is CASSVGQGRDTGELFF.

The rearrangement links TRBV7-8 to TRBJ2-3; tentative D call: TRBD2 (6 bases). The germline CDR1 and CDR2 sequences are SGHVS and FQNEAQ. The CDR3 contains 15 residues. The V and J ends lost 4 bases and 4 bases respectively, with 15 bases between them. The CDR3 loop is CASSSELAKADTQYF. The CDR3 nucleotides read TGTGCCAGCAGCTCCGAGCTAGCGAAGGCAGATACGCAGTATTTT.

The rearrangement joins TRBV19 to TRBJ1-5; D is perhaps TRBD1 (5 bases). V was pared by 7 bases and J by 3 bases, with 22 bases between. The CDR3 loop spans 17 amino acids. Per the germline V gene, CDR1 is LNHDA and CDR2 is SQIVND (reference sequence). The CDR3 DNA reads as TGTGCCAGTACCAACCCCAGGGCGGGGCCCTTCAATCAGCCCCAGCATTTT. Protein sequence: CASTNPRAGPFNQPQHF.

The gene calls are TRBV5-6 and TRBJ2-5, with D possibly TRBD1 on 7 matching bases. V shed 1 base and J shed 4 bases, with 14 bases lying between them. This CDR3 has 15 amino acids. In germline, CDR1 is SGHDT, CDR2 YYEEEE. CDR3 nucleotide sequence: TGTGCCAGCAGCTTGTATCTCCAGGGGGGAGAGACCCAGTACTTC. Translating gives CASSLYLQGGETQYF.